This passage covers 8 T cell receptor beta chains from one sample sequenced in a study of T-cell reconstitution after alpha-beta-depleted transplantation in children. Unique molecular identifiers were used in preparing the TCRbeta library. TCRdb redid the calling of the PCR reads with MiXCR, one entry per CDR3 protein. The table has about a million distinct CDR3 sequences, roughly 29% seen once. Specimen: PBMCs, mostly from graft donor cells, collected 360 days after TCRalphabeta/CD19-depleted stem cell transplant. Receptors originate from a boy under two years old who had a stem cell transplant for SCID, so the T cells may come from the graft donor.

The CDR3 loop reads CASRAGTGREKLFF. DNA for the CDR3: TGTGCCAGCCGGGCCGGGACAGGGCGCGAAAAACTGTTTTTT. V is TRBV28 and J is TRBJ1-4, with 9 bases aligning to TRBD1. CDR3 size: 14 residues. V lost 8 bases, J lost 8 bases, and 9 bases stayed unmatched. Germline-derived CDR1 and CDR2 are MDHEN and SYDVKM. The full variable domain, its missing parts supplied by reference TRBV28 and TRBJ1-4, is DVKVTQSSRYLVKRTGEKVFLECVQDMDHENMFWYRQDPGLGLRLIYFSYDVKMKEKGDIPEGYSVSREKKERFSLILESASTNQTSMYLCASRAGTGREKLFFGSGTQLSVL.

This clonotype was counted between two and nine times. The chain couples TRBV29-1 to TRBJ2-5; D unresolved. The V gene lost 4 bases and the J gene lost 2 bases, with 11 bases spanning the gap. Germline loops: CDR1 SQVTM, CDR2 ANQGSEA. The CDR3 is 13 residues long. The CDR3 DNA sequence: TGCAGCGTTGTGTCCCGATTTCAAGAGACCCAGTACTTC. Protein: CSVVSRFQETQYF.

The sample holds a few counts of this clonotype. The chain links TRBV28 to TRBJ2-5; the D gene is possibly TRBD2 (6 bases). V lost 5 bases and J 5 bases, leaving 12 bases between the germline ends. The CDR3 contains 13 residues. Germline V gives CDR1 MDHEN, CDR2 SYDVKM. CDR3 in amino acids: CASSPPSVETQYF. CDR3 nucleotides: TGTGCCAGCAGTCCGCCTAGCGTCGAGACCCAGTACTTC.

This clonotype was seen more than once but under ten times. CDR3 region: CASSGGQSLAKNIQYF. The CDR3 DNA reads as TGCGCCAGCAGCGGCGGACAGTCGCTAGCCAAAAACATTCAGTACTTC. V usage is TRBV5-1 and J usage is TRBJ2-4; a possible D gene is TRBD1 (6 bases). The CDR3 spans 16 residues. In germline, CDR1 is SGHRS, CDR2 YFSETQ. V gave up 4 bases and J gave up 0 bases, with 14 bases separating them. The complete variable domain, with remaining parts taken from reference TRBV5-1 and TRBJ2-4, reads KAGVTQTPRYLIKTRGQQVTLSCSPISGHRSVSWYQQTPGQGLQFLFEYFSETQRNKGNFPGRFSGRQFSNSRSEMNVSTLELGDSALYLCASSGGQSLAKNIQYFGAGTRLSVL.

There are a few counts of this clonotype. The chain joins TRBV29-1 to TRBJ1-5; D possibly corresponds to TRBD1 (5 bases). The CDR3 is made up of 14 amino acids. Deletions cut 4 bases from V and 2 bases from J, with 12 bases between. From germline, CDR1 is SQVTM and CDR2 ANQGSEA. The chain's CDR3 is CSVGEGARNQPQHF. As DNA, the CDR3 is TGCAGCGTTGGGGAAGGGGCCCGCAATCAGCCCCAGCATTTT.

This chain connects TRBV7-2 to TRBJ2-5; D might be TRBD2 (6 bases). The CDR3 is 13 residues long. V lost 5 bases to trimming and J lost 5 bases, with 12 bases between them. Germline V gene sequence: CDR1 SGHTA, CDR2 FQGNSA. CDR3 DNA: TGTGCCAGCAGCCCAGCGGGCCTTGAGACCCAGTACTTC. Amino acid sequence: CASSPAGLETQYF.

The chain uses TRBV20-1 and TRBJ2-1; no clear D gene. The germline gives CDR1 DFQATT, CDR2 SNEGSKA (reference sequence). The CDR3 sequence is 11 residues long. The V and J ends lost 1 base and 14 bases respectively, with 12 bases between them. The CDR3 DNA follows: TGCAGTGCTAGAGCTGGGGTCGAAAAGTTCTTC. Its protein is CSARAGVEKFF.

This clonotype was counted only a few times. This chain's CDR3 is CASSDRGAFYNEQFF. CDR3 coding DNA: TGTGCCAGCAGCGATCGGGGGGCTTTTTACAATGAGCAGTTCTTC. The chain uses TRBV7-3 and TRBJ2-1; tentative D call: TRBD2 (7 bases). Looked up from germline, CDR1 is SGHTA and CDR2 is FQGTGA. The CDR3 is 15 amino acids. The V and J ends lost 5 bases and 4 bases respectively, with 15 bases between them.